These 5 T cell receptor beta chains were sequenced from one sample in a study of T cells expressing NK-cell markers. TCRdb re-called the 5' RACE reads; one entry per CDR3 protein, DNA not given. This sample's table reports about 260,000 distinct CDR3 sequences. Material for sequencing was blood T cells: a sorted CD56 or NKG2C T cell subset, CD4+ or CD8+ T cells, or bulk PBMC T cells (not recorded which). These TCRs come from a woman between 18 and 75 years old in good health.

The chain employs TRBV12-3 or TRBV12-4 and TRBJ1-1. CDR3 size: 13 residues. CDR3 loop: CASTLQGNTEAFF.

The chain has TRBV6-5 and TRBJ1-1; TCRdb gives TRBD1 as the D gene, but with no DNA this cannot be confirmed. In germline, CDR1 is MNHEY, CDR2 SVGAGI. The CDR3 runs 16 residues. CDR3 protein: CASLPRGGASWAEAFF.

The rearrangement joins TRBV5-6 to TRBJ2-7. The CDR3 is 12 amino acids. The V gene's germline CDR1 is SGHDT and CDR2 YYEEEE. The CDR3 loop is CASSLGNSEQYF.

The chain has TRBV5-1 and TRBJ1-1; TCRdb designates TRBD1, a call that cannot be tested without DNA. The CDR3 is 15 residues long. Germline CDR1 and CDR2: SGHRS and YFSETQ. The chain's CDR3 is CASSLAGTEGTEAFF.

V gene TRBV3-1 combines with J gene TRBJ2-1; TCRdb returns TRBD2, unconfirmable since there is no DNA. Per germline, CDR1 LGHDT and CDR2 YNNKEL (reference sequence). This CDR3 region has 20 residues. CDR3 region: CASSQGGGRGGPASTNEQFF.